Included here is one T cell receptor (beta chain) sequence, with context. This clonotype was detected ten times or more. Its antigen is unknown. No base quality information exists; no much larger clone differs at one position. The trim is 4 bases for V and 0 bases for J, with a gap of 13 bases between the germline ends. CDR1 and CDR2, looked up from the germline V gene (reference sequence), are DFQATT and SNEGSKA. The CDR3, from cysteine to phenylalanine, totals 15 residues. Of all the DNA, just the CDR3 is kept, 45 bases in frame from base 1. These data originate in a study of T-cell reconstitution after alpha-beta-depleted transplantation in children (TCRdb year 2016). Turning to the overall study: Using TCR repertoire profiling, the study quantitatively followed how T-cell immune reconstitution unfolded in children after TCRalphabeta/CD19-depleted allogeneic hematopoietic cell transplantation. The research as a whole found: In some patients, the high TCRbeta diversity seen at day 60 was put down to recipient T cells and intrathymic progenitors that had survived conditioning. About two months after transplant, the apparently early recovery of alphabetaT-cell counts reportedly depended on just several hundred clones that had expanded rapidly and came from non-depleted graft cells. Over subsequent months, a decline in hyperexpanded clone frequencies was noted, and after one year, T-cell counts and TCRbeta diversity were mostly ascribed to newly produced T cells.

The sample's treatment or condition, from its label and the paper: allogeneic hematopoietic cell transplantation with graft depleted of TCRalphabeta T cells and CD19 B cells. TCRalphabeta/CD19-depleted allogeneic hematopoietic cell grafts were given to the transplant recipients, all of whom were children. Library generation was performed with PCR. The reads were generated on an Illumina HiSeq 2500. TCR libraries were prepared with molecular barcoding, using unique molecular identifiers to normalize TCRbeta repertoire quantification. The public reads were quality trimmed at Q25 with fastp and then assembled into clones with MiXCR by TCRdb, keeping productive beta chains. Records with the same CDR3 protein are collapsed into one entry carrying the most frequent genes and DNA. This sample lists hundreds of thousands of distinct CDR3 sequences; over 10% were detected once. The ten largest clones capture 0.79% of the sample.

In this chain, TRBV20-1 is recombined with TRBJ1-5; the D gene remains uncertain. This receptor was identified in a girl aged 2-10 years with congenital amegakaryocytic thrombocytopenia, due to receive a stem cell transplant. Source: PBMCs, taken before TCRalphabeta/CD19-depleted stem cell transplant. The CDR3 in this case is CSAIGDSGSNQPQHF. The nucleotide sequence is given as TGCAGTGCTATCGGGGATAGCGGTAGCAATCAGCCCCAGCATTTT.